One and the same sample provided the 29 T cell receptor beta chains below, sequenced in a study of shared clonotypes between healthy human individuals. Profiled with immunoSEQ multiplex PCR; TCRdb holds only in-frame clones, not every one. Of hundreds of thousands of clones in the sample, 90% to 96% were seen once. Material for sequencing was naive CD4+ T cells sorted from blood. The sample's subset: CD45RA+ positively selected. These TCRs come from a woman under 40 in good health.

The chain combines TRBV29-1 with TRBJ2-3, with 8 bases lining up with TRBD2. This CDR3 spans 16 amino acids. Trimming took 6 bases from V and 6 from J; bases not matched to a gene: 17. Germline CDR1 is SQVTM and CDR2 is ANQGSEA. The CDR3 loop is CSVGRGSGSLGDTQYF. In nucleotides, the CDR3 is TGCAGCGTGGGGAGAGGAAGCGGGAGTTTGGGTGATACGCAGTATTTT.

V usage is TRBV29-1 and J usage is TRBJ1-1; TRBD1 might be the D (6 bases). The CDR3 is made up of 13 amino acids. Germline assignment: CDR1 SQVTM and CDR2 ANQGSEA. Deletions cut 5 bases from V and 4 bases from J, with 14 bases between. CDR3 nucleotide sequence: TGCAGCGTTAACAAACAGGGTCGCACTGAAGCTTTCTTT. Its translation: CSVNKQGRTEAFF.

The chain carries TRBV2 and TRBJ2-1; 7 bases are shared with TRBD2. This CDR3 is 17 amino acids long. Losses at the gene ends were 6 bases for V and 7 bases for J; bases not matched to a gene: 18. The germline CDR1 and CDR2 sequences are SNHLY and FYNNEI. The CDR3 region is CASSETGREPGQNEQFF. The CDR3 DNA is TGTGCCAGCAGCGAAACGGGGAGGGAGCCTGGGCAGAATGAGCAGTTCTTC.

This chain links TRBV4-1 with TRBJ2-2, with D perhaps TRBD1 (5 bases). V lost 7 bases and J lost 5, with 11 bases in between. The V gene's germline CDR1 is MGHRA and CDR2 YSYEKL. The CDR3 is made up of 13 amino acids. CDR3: CASMGRGTGELFF. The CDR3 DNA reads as TGCGCCAGCATGGGTAGGGGAACCGGGGAGCTGTTTTTT.

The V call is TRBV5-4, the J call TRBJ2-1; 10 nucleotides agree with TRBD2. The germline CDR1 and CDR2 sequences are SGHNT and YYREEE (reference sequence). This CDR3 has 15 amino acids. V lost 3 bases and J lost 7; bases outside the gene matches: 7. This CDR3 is CASSYKLAGQNEQFF. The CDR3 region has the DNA TGTGCCAGCAGCTACAAACTAGCGGGACAAAATGAGCAGTTCTTC.

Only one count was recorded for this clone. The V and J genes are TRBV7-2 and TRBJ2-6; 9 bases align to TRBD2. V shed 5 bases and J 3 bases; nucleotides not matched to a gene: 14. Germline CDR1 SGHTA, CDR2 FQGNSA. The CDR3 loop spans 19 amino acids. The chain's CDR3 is CASSRGIAGVKDGANVLTF. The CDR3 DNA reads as TGTGCCAGCAGCCGCGGAATAGCGGGAGTGAAGGATGGGGCCAACGTCCTGACTTTC. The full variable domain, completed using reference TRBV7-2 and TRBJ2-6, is GAGVSQSPSNKVTEKGKDVELRCDPISGHTALYWYRQSLGQGLEFLIYFQGNSAPDKSGLPSDRFSAERTGGSVSTLTIQRTQQEDSAVYLCASSRGIAGVKDGANVLTFGAGSRLTVL.

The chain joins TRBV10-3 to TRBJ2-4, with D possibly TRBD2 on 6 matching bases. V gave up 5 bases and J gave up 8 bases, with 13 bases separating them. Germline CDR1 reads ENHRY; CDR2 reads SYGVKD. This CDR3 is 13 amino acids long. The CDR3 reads CAISSGAAYIQYF. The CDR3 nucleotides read TGTGCCATCAGTTCGGGAGCCGCATACATTCAGTACTTC.

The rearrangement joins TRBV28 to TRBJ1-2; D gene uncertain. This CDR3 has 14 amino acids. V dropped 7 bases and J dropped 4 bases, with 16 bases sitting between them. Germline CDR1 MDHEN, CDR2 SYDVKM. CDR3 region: CASTYDPSGYGYTF. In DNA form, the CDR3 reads TGTGCCAGCACCTACGACCCCTCGGGCTATGGCTACACCTTC.

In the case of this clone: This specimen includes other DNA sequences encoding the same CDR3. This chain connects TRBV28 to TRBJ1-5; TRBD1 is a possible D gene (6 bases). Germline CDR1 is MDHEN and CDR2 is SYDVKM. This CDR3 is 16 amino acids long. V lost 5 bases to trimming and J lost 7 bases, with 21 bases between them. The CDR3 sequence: CASSAQGTGLWQPQHF. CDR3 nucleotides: TGTGCCAGCAGTGCACAGGGAACGGGCCTTTGGCAGCCCCAGCATTTT.

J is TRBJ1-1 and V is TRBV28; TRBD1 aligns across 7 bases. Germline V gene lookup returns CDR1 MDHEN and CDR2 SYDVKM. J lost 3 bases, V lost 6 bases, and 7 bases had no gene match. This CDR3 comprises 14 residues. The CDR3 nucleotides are TGTGCCAGCAGCCTACCGACAGGGTACACTGAAGCTTTCTTT. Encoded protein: CASSLPTGYTEAFF. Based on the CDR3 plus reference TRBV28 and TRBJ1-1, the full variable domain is DVKVTQSSRYLVKRTGEKVFLECVQDMDHENMFWYRQDPGLGLRLIYFSYDVKMKEKGDIPEGYSVSREKKERFSLILESASTNQTSMYLCASSLPTGYTEAFFGQGTRLTVV.

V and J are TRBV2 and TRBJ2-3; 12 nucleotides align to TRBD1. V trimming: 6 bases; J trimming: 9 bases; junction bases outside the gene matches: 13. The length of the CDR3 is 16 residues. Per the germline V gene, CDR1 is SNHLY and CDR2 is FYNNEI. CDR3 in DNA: TGTGCCAGCAGCCCGGGACAGGGGGCTGGTGGGTGGACGCAGTATTTT. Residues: CASSPGQGAGGWTQYF.

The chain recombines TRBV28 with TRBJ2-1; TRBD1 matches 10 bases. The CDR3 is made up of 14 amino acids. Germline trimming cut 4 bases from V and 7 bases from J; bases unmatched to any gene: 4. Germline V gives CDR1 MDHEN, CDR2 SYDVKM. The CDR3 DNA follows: TGTGCCAGCAGTTCGGGACAGGGGAGGAATGAGCAGTTCTTC. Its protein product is CASSSGQGRNEQFF.

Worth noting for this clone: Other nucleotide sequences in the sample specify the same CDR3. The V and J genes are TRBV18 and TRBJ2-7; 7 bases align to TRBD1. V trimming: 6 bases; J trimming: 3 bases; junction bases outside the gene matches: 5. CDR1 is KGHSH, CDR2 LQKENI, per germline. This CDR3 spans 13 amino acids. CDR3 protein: CASSPGDSYEQYF. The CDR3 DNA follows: TGTGCCAGCTCCCCAGGGGACAGCTACGAGCAGTACTTC.

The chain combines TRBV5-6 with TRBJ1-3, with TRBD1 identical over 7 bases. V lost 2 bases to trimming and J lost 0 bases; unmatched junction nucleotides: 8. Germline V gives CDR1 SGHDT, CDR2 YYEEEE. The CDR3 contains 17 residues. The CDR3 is CASSLRRGTASGNTIYF. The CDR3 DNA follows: TGTGCCAGCAGCTTAAGACGGGGGACAGCCTCTGGAAACACCATATATTTT.

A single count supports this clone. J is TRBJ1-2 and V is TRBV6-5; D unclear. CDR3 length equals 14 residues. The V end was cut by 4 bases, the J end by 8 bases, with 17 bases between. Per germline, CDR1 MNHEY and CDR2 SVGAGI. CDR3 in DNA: TGTGCCAGCAGTTCTCACAGCGGAGAAATCGGCTACACCTTC. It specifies CASSSHSGEIGYTF.

CDR3 coding DNA: TGTGCCAGCCGCCGGGACAGCCGCGCTGAAGCTTTCTTT. Translating gives CASRRDSRAEAFF. J is TRBJ1-1 and V is TRBV6-5; 7 positions agree with TRBD1. The CDR3 has 13 residues. Germline V lookup: CDR1 MNHEY, CDR2 SVGAGI. J gave up 6 bases and V 8 bases, and 9 bases lay outside the gene matches.

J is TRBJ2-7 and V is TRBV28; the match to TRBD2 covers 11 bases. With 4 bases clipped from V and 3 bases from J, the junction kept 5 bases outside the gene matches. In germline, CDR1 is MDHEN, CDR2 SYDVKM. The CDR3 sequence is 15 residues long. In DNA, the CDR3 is TGTGCCAGCAGTTCTCCCGGGACTAGCGGCTACGAGCAGTACTTC. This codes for CASSSPGTSGYEQYF.

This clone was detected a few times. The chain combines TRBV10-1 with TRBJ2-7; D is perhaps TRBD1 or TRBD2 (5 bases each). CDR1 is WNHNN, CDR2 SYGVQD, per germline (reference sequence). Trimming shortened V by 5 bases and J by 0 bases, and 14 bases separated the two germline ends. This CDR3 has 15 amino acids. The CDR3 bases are TGCGCCAGCAGTTCCGGGACCGTTGGCTCCTACGAGCAGTACTTC. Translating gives CASSSGTVGSYEQYF.

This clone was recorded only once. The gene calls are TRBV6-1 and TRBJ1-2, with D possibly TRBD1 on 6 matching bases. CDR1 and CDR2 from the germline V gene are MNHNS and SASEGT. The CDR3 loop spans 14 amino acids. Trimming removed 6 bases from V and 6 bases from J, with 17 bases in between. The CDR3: CASRGDIVGNGYTF. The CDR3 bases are TGTGCCAGCAGGGGGGACATCGTGGGAAATGGCTACACCTTC.

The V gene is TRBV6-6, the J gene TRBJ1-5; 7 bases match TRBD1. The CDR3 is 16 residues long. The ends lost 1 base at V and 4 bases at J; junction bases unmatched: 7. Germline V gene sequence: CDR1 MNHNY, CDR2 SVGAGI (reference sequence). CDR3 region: CASSYLGDSLNQPQHF. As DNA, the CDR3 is TGTGCCAGCAGTTACTTGGGGGACAGCCTAAATCAGCCCCAGCATTTT.

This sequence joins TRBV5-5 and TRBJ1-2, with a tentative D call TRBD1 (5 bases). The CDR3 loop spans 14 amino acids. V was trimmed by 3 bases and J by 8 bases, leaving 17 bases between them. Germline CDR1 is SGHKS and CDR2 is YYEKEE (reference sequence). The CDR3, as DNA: TGTGCCAGCAGCTGGCCCGGGACTAGACGCGGCTACACCTTC. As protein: CASSWPGTRRGYTF.

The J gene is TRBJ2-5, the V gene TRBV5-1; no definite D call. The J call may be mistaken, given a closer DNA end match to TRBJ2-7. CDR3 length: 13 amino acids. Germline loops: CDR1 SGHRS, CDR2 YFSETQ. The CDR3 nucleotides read TGCGCCAGCAGCTTGGGAAGCTCCTACGAGCAGTACTTC. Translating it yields CASSLGSSYEQYF.

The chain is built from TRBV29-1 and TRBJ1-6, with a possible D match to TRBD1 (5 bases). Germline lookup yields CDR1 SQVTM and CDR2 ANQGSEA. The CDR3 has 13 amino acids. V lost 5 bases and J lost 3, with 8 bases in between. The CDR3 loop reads CSVQQGYNSPLHF. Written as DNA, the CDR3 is TGCAGCGTTCAGCAGGGCTATAATTCACCCCTCCACTTT.

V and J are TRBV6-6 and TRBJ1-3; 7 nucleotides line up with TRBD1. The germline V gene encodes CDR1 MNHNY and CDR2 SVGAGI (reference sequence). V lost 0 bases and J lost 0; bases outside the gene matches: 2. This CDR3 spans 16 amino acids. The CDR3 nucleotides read TGTGCCAGCAGTTACTCGACAGGGAACTCTGGAAACACCATATATTTT. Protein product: CASSYSTGNSGNTIYF.

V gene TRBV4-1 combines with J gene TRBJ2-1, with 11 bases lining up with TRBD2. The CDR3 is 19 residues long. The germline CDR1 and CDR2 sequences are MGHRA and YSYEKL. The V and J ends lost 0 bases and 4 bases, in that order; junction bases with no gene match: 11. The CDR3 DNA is TGCGCCAGCAGCCAAGATCCCATTAGCGGGAGGGCCTCTTACAATGAGCAGTTCTTC. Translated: CASSQDPISGRASYNEQFF.

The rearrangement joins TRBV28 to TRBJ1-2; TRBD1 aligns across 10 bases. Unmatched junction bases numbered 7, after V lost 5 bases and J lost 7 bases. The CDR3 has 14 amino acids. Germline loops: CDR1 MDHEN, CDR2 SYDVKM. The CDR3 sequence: CASSVETGGIGYTF. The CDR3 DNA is TGTGCCAGCAGTGTAGAGACAGGGGGCATTGGCTACACCTTC.

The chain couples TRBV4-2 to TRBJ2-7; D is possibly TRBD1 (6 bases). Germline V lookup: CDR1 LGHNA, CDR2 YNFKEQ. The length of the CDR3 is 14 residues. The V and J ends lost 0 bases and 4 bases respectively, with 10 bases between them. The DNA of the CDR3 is TGTGCCAGCAGCCAAGATGGGACACCTTACGAGCAGTACTTC. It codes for CASSQDGTPYEQYF.

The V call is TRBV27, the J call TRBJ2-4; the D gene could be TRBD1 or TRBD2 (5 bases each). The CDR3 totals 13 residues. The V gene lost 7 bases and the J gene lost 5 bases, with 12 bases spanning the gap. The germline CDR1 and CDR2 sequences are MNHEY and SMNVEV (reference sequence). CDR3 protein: CASKVLGENIQYF. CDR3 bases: TGTGCCAGCAAAGTACTAGGGGAAAACATTCAGTACTTC.

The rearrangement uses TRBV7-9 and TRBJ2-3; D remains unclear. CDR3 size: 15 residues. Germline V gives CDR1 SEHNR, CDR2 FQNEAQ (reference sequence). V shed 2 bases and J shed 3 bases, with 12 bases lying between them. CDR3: CASSLPLQSTDTQYF. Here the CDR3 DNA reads TGTGCCAGCAGCTTACCTTTACAGAGTACAGATACGCAGTATTTT. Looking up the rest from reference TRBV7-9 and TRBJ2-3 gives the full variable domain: DTGVSQNPRHKITKRGQNVTFRCDPISEHNRLYWYRQTLGQGPEFLTYFQNEAQLEKSRLLSDRFSAERPKGSFSTLEIQRTEQGDSAMYLCASSLPLQSTDTQYFGPGTRLTVL.